Here is one TCR beta chain with its context. This sample is part of a study of T cell changes during pregnancy in multiple sclerosis. The data were produced by immunoSEQ multiplex PCR, yet TCRdb's version contains in-frame clones alone and is incomplete. The sample records around 66,000 clones, about nine tenths being singletons. This TCR came from a female donor in good health, enrolled as a control in a pregnancy study. The sequencing here drew on peripheral blood, taken in the third trimester of pregnancy.

The DNA for the CDR3 is TGCGCCAGCAGCTTGGACAGCGGGGCGTACAATGAGCAGTTCTTC. Translating it yields CASSLDSGAYNEQFF. V is TRBV5-1 and J is TRBJ2-1; TRBD2 matches 7 bases. Trimming cost V 0 bases and J 4 bases; bases outside gene matches: 4. This CDR3 spans 15 amino acids. The germline V gene has CDR1 SGHRS and CDR2 YFSETQ.